What follows is one T cell receptor beta chain and its context. The protocol was immunoSEQ multiplex PCR, while the TCRdb copy is restricted to in-frame clones and leaves out a portion. The table has roughly 30,000 clones, 86% seen once. The ends were cut back, 8 bases at V and 4 bases at J, with 17 bases in the middle. The CDR3 runs 15 residues. CDR1 MNHEY and CDR2 SVGAGI come from the germline V gene. Specified time point: new active TB diagnosis, blood taken before or within 7 days of starting treatment. This entry belongs to a study of T cells in tuberculosis. This chain connects TRBV6-5 to TRBJ1-4, with D tentatively TRBD1 (5 bases). The clonotype comes from an adult with tuberculosis. This sample comprised PBMCs, obtained at tuberculosis diagnosis. The CDR3 nucleotides read TGTGCCAGCCAGTTACAAGGGGCTGTTAATGAAAAACTGTTTTTT. It codes for CASQLQGAVNEKLFF.